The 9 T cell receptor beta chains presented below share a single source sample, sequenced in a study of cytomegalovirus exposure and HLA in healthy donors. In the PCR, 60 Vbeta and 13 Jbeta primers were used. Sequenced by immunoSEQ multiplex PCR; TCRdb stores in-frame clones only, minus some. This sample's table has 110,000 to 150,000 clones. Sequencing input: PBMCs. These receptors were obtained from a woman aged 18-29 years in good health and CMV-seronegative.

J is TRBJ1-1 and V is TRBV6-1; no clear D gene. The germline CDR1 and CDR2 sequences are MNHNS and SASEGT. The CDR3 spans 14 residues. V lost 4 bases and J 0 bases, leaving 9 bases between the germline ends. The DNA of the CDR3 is TGTGCCAGCAGTGTACTACACGTGAACACTGAAGCTTTCTTT. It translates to CASSVLHVNTEAFF.

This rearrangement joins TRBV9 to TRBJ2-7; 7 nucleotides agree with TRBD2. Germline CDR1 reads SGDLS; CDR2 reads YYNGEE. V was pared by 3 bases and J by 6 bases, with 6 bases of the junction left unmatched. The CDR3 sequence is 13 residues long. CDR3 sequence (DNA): TGTGCCAGCAGCGGGGGGGGGTACGGCGAGCAGTACTTC. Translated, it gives CASSGGGYGEQYF.

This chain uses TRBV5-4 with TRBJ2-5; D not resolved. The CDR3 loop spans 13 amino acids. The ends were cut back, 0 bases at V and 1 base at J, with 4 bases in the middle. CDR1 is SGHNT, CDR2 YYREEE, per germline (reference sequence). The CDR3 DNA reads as TGTGCCAGCAGCTTGGACATCCAAGAGACCCAGTACTTC. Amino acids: CASSLDIQETQYF.

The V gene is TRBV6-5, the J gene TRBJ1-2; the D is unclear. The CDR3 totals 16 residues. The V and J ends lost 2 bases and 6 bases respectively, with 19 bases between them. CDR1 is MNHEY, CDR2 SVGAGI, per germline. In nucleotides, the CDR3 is TGTGCCAGCAGTTACGACTACCCCGACCTCATCGATGGCTACACCTTC. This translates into CASSYDYPDLIDGYTF.

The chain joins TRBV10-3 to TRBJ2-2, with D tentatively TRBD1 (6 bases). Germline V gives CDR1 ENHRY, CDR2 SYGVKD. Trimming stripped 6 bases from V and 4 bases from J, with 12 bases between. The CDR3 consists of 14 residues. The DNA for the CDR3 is TGTGCCATCAGATTACAGGGTCCCACCGGGGAGCTGTTTTTT. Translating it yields CAIRLQGPTGELFF.

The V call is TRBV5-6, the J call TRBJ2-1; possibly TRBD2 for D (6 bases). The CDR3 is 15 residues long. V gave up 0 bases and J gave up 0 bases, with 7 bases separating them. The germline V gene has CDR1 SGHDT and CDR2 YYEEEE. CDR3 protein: CASSLGGGSYNEQFF. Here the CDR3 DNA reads TGTGCCAGCAGCTTGGGGGGAGGCTCCTACAATGAGCAGTTCTTC.

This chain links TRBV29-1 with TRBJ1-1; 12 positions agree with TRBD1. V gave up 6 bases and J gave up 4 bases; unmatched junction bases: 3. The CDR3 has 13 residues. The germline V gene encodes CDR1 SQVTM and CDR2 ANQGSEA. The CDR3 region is CSVAGQGATEAFF. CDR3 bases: TGCAGCGTGGCGGGACAGGGGGCCACTGAAGCTTTCTTT.

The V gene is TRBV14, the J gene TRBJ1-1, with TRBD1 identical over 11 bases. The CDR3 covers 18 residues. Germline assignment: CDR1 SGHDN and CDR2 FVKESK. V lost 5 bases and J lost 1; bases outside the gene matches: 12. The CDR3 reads CASSDRTGGRYGNTEAFF. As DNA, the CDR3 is TGTGCCAGCAGCGACCGGACAGGGGGCAGGTACGGGAACACTGAAGCTTTCTTT.

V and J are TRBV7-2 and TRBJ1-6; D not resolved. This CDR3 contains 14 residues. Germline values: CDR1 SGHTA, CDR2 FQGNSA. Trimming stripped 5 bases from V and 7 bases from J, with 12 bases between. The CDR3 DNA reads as TGTGCCAGCAGCCTTATAGTTCGAAATTCACCCCTCCACTTT. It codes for CASSLIVRNSPLHF.